These 3 T cell receptor beta chains were sequenced from one sample in a study. TCRdb passed the 5' RACE reads through MiXCR, listing each CDR3 protein once. Of tens of thousands of distinct CDR3 sequences listed, 30% are singletons. The sample consisted of tumor-infiltrating naive CD4+ T cells sorted from the breast tumor. This sample's subset: naive CD4+ T cells, CD4+CD45RA+CD25-. These receptors all come from a female donor with breast cancer.

The table lists this clonotype with many counts. CDR3 in DNA: TGCAGCGTTGAAGGCCCCCGCGGCGAGCAGTACTTC. Translating it yields CSVEGPRGEQYF. The chain links TRBV29-1 to TRBJ2-7; no reliable D call. From germline, CDR1 is SQVTM and CDR2 ANQGSEA. The V and J ends lost 1 base and 6 bases respectively, with 10 bases between them. The CDR3 is 12 residues long.

As regards this clonotype: This may come from a read error, since a much larger clone is one base off. The chain joins TRBV7-9 to TRBJ2-3; D remains ambiguous. CDR3 length: 14 residues. Germline V gene lookup returns CDR1 SEHNR and CDR2 FQNEAQ (reference sequence). CDR3 loop: CGSSFSAGTDTQYF. CDR3 sequence (DNA): TGTGGCAGCAGCTTTTCGGCAGGCACAGATACGCAGTATTTT.

The sample holds a few counts of this clonotype. A single base separates this from a much larger clone, so it may be a read error. Since the CDR3 does not end with the conserved phenylalanine or tryptophan, this likely comes from a read error. CDR3 nucleotides: TGTGCCAGCAGCTCTCAGGGTTACAATGAGCAGTTCCTC. This translates into CASSSQGYNEQFL. The genes are TRBV7-6 and TRBJ2-1; maybe TRBD1 (5 bases). The CDR3 consists of 13 residues. Trimming took off 4 bases at V and 4 bases at J, with 8 bases between the two ends. CDR1 is SGHVS, CDR2 FNYEAQ, per germline.